This TCR beta chain was profiled in a study of early T cells in non-severe SARS-CoV-2 infection. Study-level information: Unsorted whole blood bulk RNA was sequenced, with unpaired chains.

With 8 bases clipped from V and 6 bases from J, the junction kept 9 bases outside the gene matches. Germline CDR1 reads SNHLY; CDR2 reads FYNNEI. The CDR3 consists of 13 residues. Attachment of unique molecular identifiers to individual cDNA molecules was performed. TCRdb ran MiXCR on the 5' RACE reads and lists one entry per CDR3 protein. The sample includes around 50,000 distinct CDR3 sequences, about 10% of them seen just once. Study findings and constraints: The VDJdb matching leaned toward anti-spike CD8 responses and overlooked private and CD4 specificities.

To note about this clonotype: The antigen is not known.

The TCR comes from an adult who was a healthcare worker with PCR-confirmed SARS-CoV-2 infection or an uninfected control (not recorded which). The rearrangement links TRBV2 to TRBJ2-7; 8 nucleotides line up with TRBD2. Specimen: whole blood. The CDR3 protein is CASSRGGASEQYF. Here the CDR3 DNA reads TGTGCCAGCTCCCGGGGGGGGGCCAGCGAGCAGTACTTC.